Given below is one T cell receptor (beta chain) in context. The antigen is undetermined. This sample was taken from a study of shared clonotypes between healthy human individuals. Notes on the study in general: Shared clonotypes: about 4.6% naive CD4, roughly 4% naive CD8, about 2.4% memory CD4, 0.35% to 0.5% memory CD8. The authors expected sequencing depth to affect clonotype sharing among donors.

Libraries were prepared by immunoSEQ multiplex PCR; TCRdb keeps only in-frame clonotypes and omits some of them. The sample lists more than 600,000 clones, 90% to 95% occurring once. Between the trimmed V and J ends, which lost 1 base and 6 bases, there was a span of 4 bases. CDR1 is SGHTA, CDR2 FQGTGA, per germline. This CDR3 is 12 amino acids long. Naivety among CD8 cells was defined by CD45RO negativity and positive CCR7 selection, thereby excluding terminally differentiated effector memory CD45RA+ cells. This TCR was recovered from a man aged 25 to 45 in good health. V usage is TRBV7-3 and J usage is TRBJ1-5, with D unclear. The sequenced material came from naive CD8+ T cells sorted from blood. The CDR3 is CASSLIGQPQHF. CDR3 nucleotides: TGTGCCAGCAGCTTAATTGGTCAGCCCCAGCATTTT.